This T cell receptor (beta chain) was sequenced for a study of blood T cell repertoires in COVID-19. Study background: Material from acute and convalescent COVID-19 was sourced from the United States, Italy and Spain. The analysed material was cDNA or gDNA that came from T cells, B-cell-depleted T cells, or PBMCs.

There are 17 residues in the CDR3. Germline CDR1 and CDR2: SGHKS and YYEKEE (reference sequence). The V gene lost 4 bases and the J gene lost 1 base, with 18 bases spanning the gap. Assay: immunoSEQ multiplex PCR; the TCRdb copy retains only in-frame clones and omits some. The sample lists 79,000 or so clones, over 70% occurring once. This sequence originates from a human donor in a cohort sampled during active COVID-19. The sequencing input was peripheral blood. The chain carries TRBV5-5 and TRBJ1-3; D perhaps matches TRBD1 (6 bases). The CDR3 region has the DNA TGTGCCAGCAGCAAGGGGGTGGGCACAGAGTCTGGAAACACCATATATTTT. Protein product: CASSKGVGTESGNTIYF.